One sample yielded the 4 T cell receptor beta chains listed below, sequenced in a study of blood T cell repertoires in COVID-19. The assay was immunoSEQ multiplex PCR, and TCRdb's table has in-frame clones only and misses some. In the table there are 250,000 or so clones, approximately 88% of which are singletons. Sequences were obtained from PBMCs or T cells enriched from blood (not recorded which). These receptors all stem from a woman in her thirties or forties who had been exposed to COVID-19.

This clone was seen only once. The chain recombines TRBV28 with TRBJ2-1, with 8 bases fitting TRBD1. V shed 7 bases, J shed 5 bases, and the junction held 7 bases outside the gene matches. This CDR3 has 14 residues. CDR1 and CDR2 from the germline V gene are MDHEN and SYDVKM. The CDR3 DNA is TGTGCCAGCAACACGGACAGGGTCAACAATGAGCAGTTCTTC. It encodes CASNTDRVNNEQFF.

This chain connects TRBV6-2 or TRBV6-3 to TRBJ1-5, with D uncertain. Trimming left V 4 bases short and J 0 bases short, with 13 bases between. CDR1 and CDR2 from the germline V gene are MNHEY and SVGEGT. There are 16 residues in the CDR3. The CDR3 bases are TGTGCCAGCAGTTCCCGATCAGGAATTAGCAATCAGCCCCAGCATTTT. Translated, it gives CASSSRSGISNQPQHF.

The chain couples TRBV7-2 to TRBJ1-6; D uncertain. The CDR3 consists of 17 residues. Trimming pared 1 base from V and 0 bases from J, leaving 10 bases between. Germline-derived CDR1 and CDR2 are SGHTA and FQGNSA. For the CDR3, the DNA is TGTGCCAGCAGCTTAGACTCGATTTTCTCCTATAATTCACCCCTCCACTTT. Protein: CASSLDSIFSYNSPLHF. The complete variable domain, with remaining parts taken from reference TRBV7-2 and TRBJ1-6, reads GAGVSQSPSNKVTEKGKDVELRCDPISGHTALYWYRQSLGQGLEFLIYFQGNSAPDKSGLPSDRFSAERTGGSVSTLTIQRTQQEDSAVYLCASSLDSIFSYNSPLHFGNGTRLTVT.

The J gene is TRBJ2-7, the V gene TRBV6-5; no firm D call. The ends were cut back, 6 bases at V and 3 bases at J, with 3 bases in the middle. This CDR3 contains 10 residues. Germline lookup yields CDR1 MNHEY and CDR2 SVGAGI. The CDR3 DNA sequence: TGTGCCAGCAGCGTCTACGAGCAGTACTTC. This encodes CASSVYEQYF.